A selection of T cell receptor beta chains follows, all from one sample in a study of cytomegalovirus exposure and HLA in healthy donors. Clones were read by immunoSEQ multiplex PCR, and TCRdb kept only the in-frame ones, dropping some. This repertoire includes approximately 76,000 clones. The sample consisted of PBMCs. The receptor source for this set is a man aged 18 to 35 in good health and CMV-seropositive. The conserved cysteine and the conserved F or W are not part of the CDR3 here.

V gene,CDR3 protein
TRBV6-1,ASSEAGGYTDTQY
TRBV18,ASSPGRGAPTEAF
TRBV29-1,SVEFGGYGYT
TRBV15,ATSRYSLAGVVGYEQY
TRBV28,ASKINRDTQY
TRBV5-4,ASSSNQGRSYNEQF
TRBV2,ASSEPPGRKTQY
TRBV5-5,ASSPTGDPSYGYT
TRBV9,ASSVGGGNTGELF
TRBV19,ASSRPTDTQY
TRBV7-8,ASSLEGWTDTQY
TRBV28,ASSSPTGGNTIY
TRBV6-1,ASSETGGEGYGYT
TRBV6-6,ASRPIGTESYEQY
TRBV5-1,ASSPNRGPNYGYT
TRBV15,ATSREASGRAFWYNEQF
TRBV30,AWSRPDRDRGHGYT
TRBV7-9,ASSLTGTGQSPLH
TRBV6-5,ASSWRESTGELF
TRBV6-1,ASSLESGGNEQF
TRBV27,ASSPTGNRAGYT
TRBV27,ASSSTPPEAF
TRBV29-1,SVEERGQVEAF
TRBV30,AWRRDNNYGYT
TRBV6-5,ASSLAGMGPDTQY